This TCR beta chain comes out of a study of T cells expressing NK-cell markers. Across the whole study: Each TCR beta repertoire originated in sorted T cells that were CD3+CD56+NKG2C+, CD3+CD56+NKG2C- or CD3+CD56-NKG2C+.

Generation of TCR beta cDNA was performed by 5'RACE template switching incorporating UMIs. From the 5' RACE reads, TCRdb lists one entry per CDR3 protein and no DNA. The sample's table shows 120,000 to 150,000 distinct CDR3 sequences. This CDR3 region has 17 residues. Germline V CDR1 and CDR2: KGHDR, SFDVKD. The specimen sequenced was blood T cells: a sorted CD56 or NKG2C T cell subset, CD4+ or CD8+ T cells, or bulk PBMC T cells (not recorded which). This sequence was found in a man younger than 35 in good health. The chain combines TRBV24-1 with TRBJ2-5; TCRdb reports TRBD2, a call that lacks DNA to check it against. The CDR3 protein is CATSDPSQAGPQETQYF.